The clone carrying this T cell receptor beta chain was counted only a few times. What it recognizes is unknown. This specimen comes from a study of T-cell memory formation after mild COVID-19. Study-level points and caveats: The SARS-CoV-2 specificity of second-wave clones reaching peak at day 37 remained unverified.

Constant-segment-primed 5'RACE gave TCR alpha and TCR beta cDNA libraries with sample barcodes and UMIs. MiXCR was run by TCRdb on the 5' RACE reads, yielding one entry per CDR3 protein. The table includes around 470,000 distinct CDR3 sequences, roughly 20% detected once. This CDR3 region has 18 residues. The germline V gene encodes CDR1 SGHVS and CDR2 FNYEAQ. J was trimmed by 0 bases and V by 5 bases; bases with no gene match: 12. The rearrangement uses TRBV7-6 and TRBJ1-1; 10 nucleotides agree with TRBD1. The TCR sequence derives from an adult woman who had mild COVID-19 (a few samples of this study predate the infection). Cell type and time point are not known. Source material: PBMCs or a T cell subset sorted from them (not recorded which). The CDR3 region is CASSLDRGQIYMNTEAFF. In nucleotides, the CDR3 is TGTGCCAGCAGCCTCGACAGGGGGCAGATATATATGAACACTGAAGCTTTCTTT.